This T cell receptor (beta chain) emerged from a study of immune evolution from preneoplasia to lung adenocarcinoma. Study details: HLA loss of heterozygosity: 7% AIS, around 16% MIA, around 33% ADC, none AAH. Whole-study findings and limits: Later-stage lesions seemingly showed higher T cell density and diversity than normal lung. Top clone share appeared to fall from AAH through AIS, MIA, adenocarcinoma.

Patient tissue came from resections in Japan or China, 2014–2017. Libraries were prepared by immunoSEQ multiplex PCR; TCRdb keeps only in-frame clonotypes and omits some of them. The sample contains approximately 5,000 clones, 65% to 80% of which appear only once. As to this clone: Its antigen is currently unknown.

CDR3 length: 15 residues. What was sequenced was FFPE minimally invasive lung adenocarcinoma tissue. This clonotype was obtained from a person aged 50-70 years with lung adenocarcinoma. The chain recombines TRBV21-1 with TRBJ1-3; TRBD1 is taken as the D call from the table, unchecked against the DNA. TRBV21-1 is assigned pseudogene status. The CDR3 region has the DNA TGTGCCAGCAGCGGAACAGGGCGACCTGGAAACACCATATATTTT. It codes for CASSGTGRPGNTIYF.